This T cell receptor (beta chain) was observed in a study of T cell responses to AZD1222 COVID-19 vaccine. Findings of the study overall: White British ancestry dominated among donors, who included more females, and clonal diversity was possibly underestimated. Of spike-specific TCRs, nearly half reportedly target regions left unmutated in variants. Seropositive AZD1222 recipients at baseline numbered only five to seven. It was only after the peak T cell response that any repertoires were sampled.

A note on this clone: Its matching antigen is unknown.

The protocol was immunoSEQ multiplex PCR, while the TCRdb copy is restricted to in-frame clones and leaves out a portion. The sample lists about 140,000 clones; about nine tenths were seen once. The origin of this receptor is an adult in good health. The sample in question was peripheral blood, obtained on day 0 of AZD1222 vaccination.

Here the CDR3 DNA reads TGTGCCAGCTCACCAAGGCCAGGGGGCAACTATGGCTACACCTTC. Translation: CASSPRPGGNYGYTF. The chain combines TRBV18 with TRBJ1-2; TRBD1 matches 8 bases. Trimming took 2 bases from V and 2 from J; bases not matched to a gene: 4. The CDR3 covers 15 residues. Per the germline V gene, CDR1 is KGHSH and CDR2 is LQKENI.